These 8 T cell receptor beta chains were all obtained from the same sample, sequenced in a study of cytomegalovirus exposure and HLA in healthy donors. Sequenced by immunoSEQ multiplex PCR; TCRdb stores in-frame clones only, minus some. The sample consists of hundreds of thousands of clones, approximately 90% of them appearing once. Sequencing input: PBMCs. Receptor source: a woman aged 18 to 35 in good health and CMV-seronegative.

CDR3 nucleotides: TGTGCCAGCAGTCCGGGACTAGGGATCAATGAGCAGTTCTTC. Protein: CASSPGLGINEQFF. The chain carries TRBV27 and TRBJ2-1; 8 nucleotides line up with TRBD2. The CDR3 contains 14 residues. Trimming took 5 bases from V and 6 from J; bases not matched to a gene: 6. Germline V gene data show CDR1 as MNHEY and CDR2 as SMNVEV (reference sequence).

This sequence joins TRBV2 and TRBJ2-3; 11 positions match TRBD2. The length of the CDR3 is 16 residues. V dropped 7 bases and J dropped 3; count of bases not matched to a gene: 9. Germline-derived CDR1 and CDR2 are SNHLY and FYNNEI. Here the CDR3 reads CASKELAGGRTDTQYF. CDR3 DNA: TGTGCCAGCAAAGAGCTAGCGGGAGGACGTACAGATACGCAGTATTTT.

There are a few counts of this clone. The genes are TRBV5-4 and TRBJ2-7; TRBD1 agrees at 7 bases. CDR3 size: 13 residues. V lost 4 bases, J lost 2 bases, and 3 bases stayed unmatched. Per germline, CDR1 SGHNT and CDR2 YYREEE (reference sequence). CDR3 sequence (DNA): TGTGCCAGCAGCCGAGGGACAGCCTACGAGCAGTACTTC. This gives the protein CASSRGTAYEQYF.

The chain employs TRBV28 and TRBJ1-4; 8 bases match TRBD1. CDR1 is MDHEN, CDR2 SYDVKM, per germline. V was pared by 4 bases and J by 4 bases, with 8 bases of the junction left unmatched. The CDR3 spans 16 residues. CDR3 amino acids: CASSSPGQAYNEKLFF. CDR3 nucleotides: TGTGCCAGCAGTTCTCCGGGACAGGCGTATAATGAAAAACTGTTTTTT.

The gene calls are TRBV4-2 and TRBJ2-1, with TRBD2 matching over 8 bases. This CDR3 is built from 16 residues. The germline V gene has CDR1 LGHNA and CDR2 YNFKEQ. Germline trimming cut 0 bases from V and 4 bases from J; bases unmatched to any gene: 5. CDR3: CASSQDTSGPYNEQFF. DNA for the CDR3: TGTGCCAGCAGCCAAGACACTAGCGGACCTTACAATGAGCAGTTCTTC.

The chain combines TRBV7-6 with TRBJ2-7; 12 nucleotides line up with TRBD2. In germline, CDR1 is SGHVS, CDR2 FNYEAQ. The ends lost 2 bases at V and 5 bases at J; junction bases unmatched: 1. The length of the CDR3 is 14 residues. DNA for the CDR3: TGTGCCAGCAGCTTACTAGCGGGGGGGGACGAGCAGTACTTC. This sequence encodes CASSLLAGGDEQYF.

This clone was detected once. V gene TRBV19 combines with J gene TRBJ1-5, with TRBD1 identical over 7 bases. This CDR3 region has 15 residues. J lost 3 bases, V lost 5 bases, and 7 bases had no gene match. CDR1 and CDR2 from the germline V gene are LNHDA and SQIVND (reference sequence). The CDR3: CASSLAGGINQPQHF. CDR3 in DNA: TGTGCCAGTAGTTTGGCAGGGGGGATCAATCAGCCCCAGCATTTT.

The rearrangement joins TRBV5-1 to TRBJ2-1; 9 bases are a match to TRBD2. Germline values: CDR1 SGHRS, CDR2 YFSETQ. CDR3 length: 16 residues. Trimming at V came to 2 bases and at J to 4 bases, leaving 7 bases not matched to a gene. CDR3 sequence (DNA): TGCGCCAGCAGCTTCACAGGAAGCGGGGGGTACAATGAGCAGTTCTTC. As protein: CASSFTGSGGYNEQFF.